These 17 T cell receptor beta chains were sequenced from one sample in a study of cytomegalovirus exposure and HLA in healthy donors. In the PCR, 60 Vbeta and 13 Jbeta primers were used. Profiling relied on immunoSEQ multiplex PCR, and the TCRdb table lists in-frame clones only, not all of them. The sample yields under 200,000 clones, roughly 80% seen once. Specimen: PBMCs. These TCRs come from a young woman in good health and CMV-seronegative.

The genes are TRBV6-4 and TRBJ2-5, with D possibly matching TRBD1 (6 bases). V was pared by 3 bases and J by 6 bases, with 14 bases between. The germline V gene encodes CDR1 MRHNA and CDR2 SNTAGT. The CDR3 is made up of 14 amino acids. This CDR3 is CASSDAQGVQTQYF. Here the CDR3 DNA reads TGTGCCAGCAGTGATGCACAGGGAGTTCAGACCCAGTACTTC.

The chain is built from TRBV30 and TRBJ2-1; D uncertain. Germline V lookup: CDR1 GTSNPN, CDR2 SVGIG (reference sequence). The CDR3 contains 15 residues. V lost 2 bases and J lost 6, with 17 bases in between. This CDR3 is CAWSRIYPFGNEQFF. In DNA, the CDR3 is TGTGCCTGGAGTCGAATCTATCCCTTTGGCAATGAGCAGTTCTTC.

J is TRBJ2-5 and V is TRBV25-1; 9 bases align to TRBD2. The junction had 4 bases not matched to a gene; V was cut back by 2 bases and J by 0 bases. In germline, CDR1 is MGHDK, CDR2 SYGVNS. The CDR3 consists of 16 residues. Here the CDR3 reads CASSEPSGAYQETQYF. The CDR3 DNA reads TGTGCCAGCAGTGAACCTAGCGGGGCTTACCAAGAGACCCAGTACTTC.

V gene TRBV9 combines with J gene TRBJ2-7; 12 positions match TRBD2. The V and J ends lost 3 bases and 4 bases, in that order; junction bases with no gene match: 2. Germline V gene lookup returns CDR1 SGDLS and CDR2 YYNGEE. CDR3 size: 14 residues. CDR3 nucleotides: TGTGCCAGCAGCGCGACTAGCGGGGGTTACGAGCAGTACTTC. It translates to CASSATSGGYEQYF.

This clone was detected only once. Other DNA sequences in this specimen translate into the identical CDR3. This chain uses TRBV5-1 with TRBJ2-5; 12 nucleotides agree with TRBD2. With V trimmed by 0 bases and J by 4 bases, 1 base remained unmatched. The CDR3 consists of 15 residues. CDR1 is SGHRS, CDR2 YFSETQ, per germline. In DNA form, the CDR3 reads TGCGCCAGCAGCTTGGCACTAGCGGGGGGAGAGACCCAGTACTTC. This encodes CASSLALAGGETQYF.

Concerning this clone itself: This sample also contains other DNA sequences that code for the same CDR3. The CDR3 reads CASSYEGAAPRSQYF. CDR3 DNA: TGTGCCAGCAGTTACGAGGGAGCCGCCCCAAGATCGCAGTATTTT. This sequence joins TRBV6-5 and TRBJ2-3; D is perhaps TRBD2 (5 bases). V gave up 2 bases and J gave up 10 bases, with 19 bases separating them. The CDR3 sequence is 15 residues long. Germline loops: CDR1 MNHEY, CDR2 SVGAGI.

The V call is TRBV4-2, the J call TRBJ2-3; perhaps TRBD2 as D (5 bases). The germline gives CDR1 LGHNA, CDR2 YNFKEQ. The CDR3 covers 13 residues. Trimming took 5 bases from V and 2 from J, leaving 8 bases between them. For the CDR3, the DNA is TGTGCCAGCAGCAGCGGATTCACAGATACGCAGTATTTT. Protein: CASSSGFTDTQYF.

The V call is TRBV15, the J call TRBJ1-5, with a weak D call TRBD1 (5 bases). Trimming stripped 3 bases from V and 4 bases from J, with 10 bases between. Germline V gene sequence: CDR1 LNHNV, CDR2 YYDKDF (reference sequence). The length of the CDR3 is 14 residues. CDR3 loop: CATSSRAGNQPQHF. The CDR3 DNA follows: TGTGCCACCAGCAGTAGGGCAGGGAATCAGCCCCAGCATTTT.

The gene calls are TRBV2 and TRBJ1-1; unclear D gene. Germline CDR1 SNHLY, CDR2 FYNNEI. The CDR3 sequence is 14 residues long. Trimming pared 7 bases from V and 4 bases from J, leaving 16 bases between. The CDR3 here is CASIRTPGVTEAFF. The CDR3, as DNA: TGTGCCAGCATCAGGACGCCCGGGGTCACTGAAGCTTTCTTT. The variable domain in full, completed from reference TRBV2 and TRBJ1-1, reads EPEVTQTPSHQVTQMGQEVILRCVPISNHLYFYWYRQILGQKVEFLVSFYNNEISEKSEIFDDQFSVERPDGSNFTLKIRSTKLEDSAMYFCASIRTPGVTEAFFGQGTRLTVV.

This chain connects TRBV18 to TRBJ2-3, with 8 nucleotides matching TRBD1. The J segment lost 1 base and the V segment lost 3 bases, leaving 6 bases of the junction unmatched. Germline CDR1 and CDR2: KGHSH and LQKENI. CDR3 length: 16 amino acids. The CDR3 reads CASSPGQGRGTDTQYF. The CDR3 nucleotides are TGTGCCAGCTCACCCGGACAGGGAAGGGGCACAGATACGCAGTATTTT.

The chain is built from TRBV18 and TRBJ2-3; TRBD1 might be the D (6 bases). V lost 5 bases, J lost 6 bases, and 15 bases lay in between. CDR1 KGHSH and CDR2 LQKENI come from the germline V gene. This CDR3 contains 14 residues. This CDR3 is CASSANQGPDTQYF. CDR3 bases: TGTGCCAGCTCAGCCAATCAGGGGCCCGATACGCAGTATTTT.

The chain carries TRBV13 and TRBJ1-1; the D gene is possibly TRBD1 (5 bases). CDR1 is PRHDT, CDR2 FYEKMQ, per germline (reference sequence). V was shortened by 1 base and J by 4 bases, with 7 bases between the two germline ends. This CDR3 contains 13 residues. This CDR3 reads CASSLAQGTEAFF. In DNA form, the CDR3 reads TGTGCCAGCAGCTTAGCCCAGGGCACTGAAGCTTTCTTT.

The rearrangement links TRBV7-2 to TRBJ1-6, with 12 bases aligning to TRBD1. The CDR3 covers 16 residues. After removal of 5 bases from V and 9 bases from J, the junction contained 8 bases not matched to a gene. The germline V gene has CDR1 SGHTA and CDR2 FQGNSA. For the CDR3, the DNA is TGTGCCAGCAGCCGGAGCGGGACAGGGGGCCGTTCACCCCTCCACTTT. Translation gives CASSRSGTGGRSPLHF.

This CDR3 reads CASSRDFEETQYF. The CDR3 nucleotides are TGTGCCAGCAGCCGGGACTTTGAAGAGACCCAGTACTTC. V and J are TRBV7-9 and TRBJ2-5, with D possibly matching TRBD2 (6 bases). Trimming removed 5 bases at V and 3 bases at J, with 10 bases between. The germline CDR1 and CDR2 sequences are SEHNR and FQNEAQ (reference sequence). The CDR3 has 13 amino acids.

There are a few counts of this clone. This chain connects TRBV7-8 to TRBJ2-7; D uncertain. The germline V and J ends were trimmed by 7 bases and 4 bases, with 14 bases remaining between them. CDR1 is SGHVS, CDR2 FQNEAQ, per germline. The length of the CDR3 is 13 residues. The CDR3 is CASNEEQAYEQYF. The DNA for the CDR3 is TGTGCCAGCAACGAAGAGCAGGCATACGAGCAGTACTTC.

This clone was seen once. V gene TRBV6-5 combines with J gene TRBJ2-7; D perhaps matches TRBD1 (6 bases). V lost 0 bases and J 0 bases, leaving 9 bases between the germline ends. The CDR3 totals 15 residues. In germline, CDR1 is MNHEY, CDR2 SVGAGI. In nucleotides, the CDR3 is TGTGCCAGCAGTTACTCGAGGGGGAGCTCCTACGAGCAGTACTTC. This codes for CASSYSRGSSYEQYF.

The rearrangement uses TRBV30 and TRBJ2-1; a weak D match, TRBD2 (6 bases). Germline CDR1 is GTSNPN and CDR2 is SVGIG (reference sequence). The CDR3 is 16 residues long. V lost 5 bases to trimming and J lost 2 bases, with 19 bases between them. CDR3: CAWDRPRGVTYNEQFF. The CDR3 coding sequence is TGTGCCTGGGACCGACCGCGCGGGGTAACCTACAATGAGCAGTTCTTC.